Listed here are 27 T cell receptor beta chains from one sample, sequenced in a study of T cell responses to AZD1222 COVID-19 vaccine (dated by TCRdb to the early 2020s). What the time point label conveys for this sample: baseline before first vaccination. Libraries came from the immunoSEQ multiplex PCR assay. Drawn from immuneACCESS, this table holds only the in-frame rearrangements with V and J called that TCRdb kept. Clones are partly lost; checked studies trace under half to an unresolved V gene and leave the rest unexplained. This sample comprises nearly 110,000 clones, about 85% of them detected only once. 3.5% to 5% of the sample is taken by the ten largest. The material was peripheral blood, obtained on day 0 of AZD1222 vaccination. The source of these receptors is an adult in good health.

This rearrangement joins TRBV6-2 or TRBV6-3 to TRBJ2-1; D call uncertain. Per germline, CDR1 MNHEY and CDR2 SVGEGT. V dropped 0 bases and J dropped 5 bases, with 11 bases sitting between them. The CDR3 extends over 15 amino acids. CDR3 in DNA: TGTGCCAGCAGTTACTCGGGGAATCGGGACAATGAGCAGTTCTTC. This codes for CASSYSGNRDNEQFF.

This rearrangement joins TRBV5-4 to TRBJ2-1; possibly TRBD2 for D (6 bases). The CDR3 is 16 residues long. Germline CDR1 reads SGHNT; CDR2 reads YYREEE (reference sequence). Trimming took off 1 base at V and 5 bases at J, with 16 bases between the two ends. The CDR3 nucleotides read TGTGCCAGCAGCTTGAGATTGGGGACTTCTAACAATGAGCAGTTCTTC. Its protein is CASSLRLGTSNNEQFF.

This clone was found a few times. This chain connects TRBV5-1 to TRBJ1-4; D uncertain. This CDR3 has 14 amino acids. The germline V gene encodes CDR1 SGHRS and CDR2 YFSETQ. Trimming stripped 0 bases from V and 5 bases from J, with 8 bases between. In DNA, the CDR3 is TGCGCCAGCAGCTTGGTGCCAGGAAATGAAAAACTGTTTTTT. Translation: CASSLVPGNEKLFF. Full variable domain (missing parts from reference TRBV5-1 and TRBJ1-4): KAGVTQTPRYLIKTRGQQVTLSCSPISGHRSVSWYQQTPGQGLQFLFEYFSETQRNKGNFPGRFSGRQFSNSRSEMNVSTLELGDSALYLCASSLVPGNEKLFFGSGTQLSVL.

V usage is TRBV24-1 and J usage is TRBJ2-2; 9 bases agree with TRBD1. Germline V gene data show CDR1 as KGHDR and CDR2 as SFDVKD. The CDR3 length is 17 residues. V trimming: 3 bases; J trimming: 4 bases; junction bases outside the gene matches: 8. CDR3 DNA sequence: TGTGCCACCAGTGATGCCACGGGACAGGGTTTCACCGGGGAGCTGTTTTTT. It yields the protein CATSDATGQGFTGELFF.

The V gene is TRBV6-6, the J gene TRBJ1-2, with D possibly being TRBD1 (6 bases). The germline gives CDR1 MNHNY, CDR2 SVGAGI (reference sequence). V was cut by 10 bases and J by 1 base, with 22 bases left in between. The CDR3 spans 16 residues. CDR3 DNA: TGTGCCATCCAATCTCGGACAGCCGCAGATAACTATGGCTACACCTTC. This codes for CAIQSRTAADNYGYTF.

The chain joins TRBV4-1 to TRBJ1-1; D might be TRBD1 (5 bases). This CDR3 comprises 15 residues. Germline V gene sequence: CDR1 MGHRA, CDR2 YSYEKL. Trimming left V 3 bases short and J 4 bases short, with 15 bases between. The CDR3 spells CASSQSVEGSTEAFF. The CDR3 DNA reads TGCGCCAGCAGCCAGTCGGTCGAGGGGAGCACTGAAGCTTTCTTT.

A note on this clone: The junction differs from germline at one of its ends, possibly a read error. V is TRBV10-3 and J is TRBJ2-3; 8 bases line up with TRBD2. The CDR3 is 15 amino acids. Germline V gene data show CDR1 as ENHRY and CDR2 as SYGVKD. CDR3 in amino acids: CASSVVAGSTDTQYF. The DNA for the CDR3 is TGTGCCAGCAGTGTGGTAGCGGGGAGCACAGATACGCAGTATTTT.

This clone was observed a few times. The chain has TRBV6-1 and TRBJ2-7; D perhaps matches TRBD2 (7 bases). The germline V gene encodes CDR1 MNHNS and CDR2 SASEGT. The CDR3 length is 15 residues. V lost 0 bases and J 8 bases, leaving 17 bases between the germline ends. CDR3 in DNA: TGTGCCAGCAGTGAAGCGGGTGGGGCGGGGGCCCAGCAGTACTTC. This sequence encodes CASSEAGGAGAQQYF.

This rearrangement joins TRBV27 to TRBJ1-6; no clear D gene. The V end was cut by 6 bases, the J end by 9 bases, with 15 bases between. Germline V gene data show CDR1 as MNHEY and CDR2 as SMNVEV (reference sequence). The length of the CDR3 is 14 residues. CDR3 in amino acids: CASRQGYSGSPLHF. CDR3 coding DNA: TGTGCCAGCAGACAAGGGTATAGCGGTTCACCCCTCCACTTT.

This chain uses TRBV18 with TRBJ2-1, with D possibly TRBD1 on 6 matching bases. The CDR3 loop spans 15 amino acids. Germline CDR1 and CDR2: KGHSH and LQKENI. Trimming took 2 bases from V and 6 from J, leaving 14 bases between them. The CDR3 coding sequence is TGTGCCAGCTCACCAGGGGGCGCAGCTACCAATGAGCAGTTCTTC. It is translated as CASSPGGAATNEQFF.

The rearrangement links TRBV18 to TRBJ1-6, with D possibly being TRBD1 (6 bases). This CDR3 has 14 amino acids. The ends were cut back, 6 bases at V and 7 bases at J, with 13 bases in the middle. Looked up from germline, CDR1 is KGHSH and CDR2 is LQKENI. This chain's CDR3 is CASSQDRNNSPLHF. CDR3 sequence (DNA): TGTGCCAGCTCCCAGGACAGAAACAATTCACCCCTCCACTTT.

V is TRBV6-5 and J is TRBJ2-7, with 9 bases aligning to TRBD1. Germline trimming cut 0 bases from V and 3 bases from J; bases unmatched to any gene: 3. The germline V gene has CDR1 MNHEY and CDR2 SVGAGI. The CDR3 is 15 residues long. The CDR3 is CASSYSRQGDYEQYF. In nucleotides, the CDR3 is TGTGCCAGCAGTTACTCGAGACAGGGGGACTACGAGCAGTACTTC.

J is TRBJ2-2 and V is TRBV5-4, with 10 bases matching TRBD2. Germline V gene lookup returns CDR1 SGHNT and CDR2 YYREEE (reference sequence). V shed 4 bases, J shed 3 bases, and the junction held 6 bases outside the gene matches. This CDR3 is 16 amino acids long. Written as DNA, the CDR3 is TGTGCCAGCAGCCTAGGCCTAGCGGGAGACACCGGGGAGCTGTTTTTT. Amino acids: CASSLGLAGDTGELFF.

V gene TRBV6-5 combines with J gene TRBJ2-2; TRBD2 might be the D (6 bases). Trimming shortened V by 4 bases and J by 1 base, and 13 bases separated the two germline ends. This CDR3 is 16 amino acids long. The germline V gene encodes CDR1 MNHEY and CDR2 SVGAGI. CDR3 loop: CASSWTSGRNTGELFF. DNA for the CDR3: TGTGCCAGCAGTTGGACTTCCGGGAGGAACACCGGGGAGCTGTTTTTT.

The CDR3 sequence is CASSYAGGNYGYTF. CDR3 in DNA: TGTGCCAGCAGTTACGCAGGGGGGAACTATGGCTACACCTTC. The chain joins TRBV6-5 to TRBJ1-2; 7 bases agree with TRBD1. Trimming cost V 2 bases and J 2 bases; bases outside gene matches: 2. This CDR3 comprises 14 residues. Germline V CDR1 and CDR2: MNHEY, SVGAGI.

CDR3 nucleotides: TGTGCCAGCAGTTTAGGTGGGCCCACTGAAGCTTTCTTT. This translates into CASSLGGPTEAFF. This chain connects TRBV12-3 or TRBV12-4 to TRBJ1-1; the D is unclear. V lost 1 base to trimming and J lost 4 bases, with 7 bases between them. The CDR3 contains 13 residues.

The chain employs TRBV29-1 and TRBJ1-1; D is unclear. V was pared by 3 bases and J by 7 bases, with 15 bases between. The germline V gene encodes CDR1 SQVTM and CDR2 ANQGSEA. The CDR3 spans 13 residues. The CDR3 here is CSVDGPRPFEAFF. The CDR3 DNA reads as TGCAGCGTTGACGGGCCTCGGCCCTTTGAAGCTTTCTTT.

As DNA, the CDR3 is TGTGCCAGCTCAGTCTTTTGGACAGAGAACTATGGCTACACCTTC. Translation: CASSVFWTENYGYTF. This chain connects TRBV6-5 to TRBJ1-2; D is possibly TRBD1 (6 bases). The germline gives CDR1 MNHEY, CDR2 SVGAGI. This CDR3 region has 15 residues. Trimming took 8 bases from V and 2 from J, leaving 18 bases between them.

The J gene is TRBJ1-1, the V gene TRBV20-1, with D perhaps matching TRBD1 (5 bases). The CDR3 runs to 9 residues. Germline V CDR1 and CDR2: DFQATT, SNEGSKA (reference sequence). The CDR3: CRPGVEGFF. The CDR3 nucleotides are TGCAGGCCGGGGGTGGAAGGCTTCTTT.

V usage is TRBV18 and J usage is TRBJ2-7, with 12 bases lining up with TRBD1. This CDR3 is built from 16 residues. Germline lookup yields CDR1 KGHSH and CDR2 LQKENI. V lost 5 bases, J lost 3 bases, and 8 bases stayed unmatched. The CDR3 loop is CASSSRGQGASYEQYF. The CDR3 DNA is TGTGCCAGCTCATCAAGGGGACAGGGGGCGAGCTACGAGCAGTACTTC. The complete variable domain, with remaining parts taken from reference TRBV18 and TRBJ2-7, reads NAGVMQNPRHLVRRRGQEARLRCSPMKGHSHVYWYRQLPEEGLKFMVYLQKENIIDESGMPKERFSAEFPKEGPSILRIQQVVRGDSAAYFCASSSRGQGASYEQYFGPGTRLTVT.

The CDR3 spells CASSSRGGGGAHNEQFF. The CDR3 bases are TGTGCCAGCAGCTCCAGGGGTGGTGGGGGGGCCCACAATGAGCAGTTCTTC. The chain uses TRBV11-2 and TRBJ2-1; TRBD2 is a possible D gene (7 bases). V was cut by 4 bases and J by 5 bases, with 21 bases left in between. This CDR3 region has 17 residues. CDR1 is SGHAT, CDR2 FQNNGV, per germline.

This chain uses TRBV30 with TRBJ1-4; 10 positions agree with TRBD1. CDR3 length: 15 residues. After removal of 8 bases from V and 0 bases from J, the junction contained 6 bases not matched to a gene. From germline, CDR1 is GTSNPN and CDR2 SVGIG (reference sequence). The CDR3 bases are TGTGCCCAGACAGGGGGCCTCTCAACTAATGAAAAACTGTTTTTT. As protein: CAQTGGLSTNEKLFF.

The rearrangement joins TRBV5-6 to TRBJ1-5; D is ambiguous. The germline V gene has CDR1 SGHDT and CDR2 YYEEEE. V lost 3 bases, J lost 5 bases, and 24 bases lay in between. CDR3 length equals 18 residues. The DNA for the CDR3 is TGTGCCAGCAGCTCCACTGTGTGGGGTCCGGGAGGCGATCAGCCCCAGCATTTT. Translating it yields CASSSTVWGPGGDQPQHF.

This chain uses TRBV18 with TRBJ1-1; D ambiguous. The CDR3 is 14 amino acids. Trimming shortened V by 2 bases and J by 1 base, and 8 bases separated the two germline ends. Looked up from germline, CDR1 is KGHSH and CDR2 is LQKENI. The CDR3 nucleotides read TGTGCCAGCTCACCATTGGGTGCGAACACTGAAGCTTTCTTT. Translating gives CASSPLGANTEAFF.

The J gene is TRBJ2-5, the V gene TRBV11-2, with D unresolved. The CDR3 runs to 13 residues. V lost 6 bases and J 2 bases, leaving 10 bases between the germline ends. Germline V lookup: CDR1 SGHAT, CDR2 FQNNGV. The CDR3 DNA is TGTGCCAGCAGATCCGCTCAGCAAGAGACCCAGTACTTC. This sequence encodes CASRSAQQETQYF.

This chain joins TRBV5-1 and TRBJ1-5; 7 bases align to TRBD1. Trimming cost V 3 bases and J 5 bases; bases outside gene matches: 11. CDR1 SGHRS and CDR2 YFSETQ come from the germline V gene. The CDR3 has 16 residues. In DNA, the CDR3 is TGCGCCAGCAGCTCCGAACCGACAGGGTCGGATCAGCCCCAGCATTTT. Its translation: CASSSEPTGSDQPQHF.

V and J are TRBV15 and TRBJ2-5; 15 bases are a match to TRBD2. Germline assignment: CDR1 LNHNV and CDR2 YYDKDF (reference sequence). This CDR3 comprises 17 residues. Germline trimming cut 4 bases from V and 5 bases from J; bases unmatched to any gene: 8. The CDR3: CATSTGLAGGPGETQYF. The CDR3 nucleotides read TGTGCCACCAGCACTGGACTAGCGGGAGGGCCGGGGGAGACCCAGTACTTC.